The source of this T cell receptor beta chain is a study of T cell responses to AZD1222 COVID-19 vaccine. Whole-study results and caveats: AZD1222 recipients seropositive at baseline numbered only 5 or 6. Dominant CD4 TCR responses targeted spike regions 160-218 and 743-854. Close to half of all spike-specific TCRs reportedly target regions of the variants that are unmutated. The donor group comprised mostly white British people and more females; the analysis possibly underestimated clonal diversity.

This clone was counted a few times. The antigen remains unidentified. TCRdb's table, derived via immunoSEQ multiplex PCR, lists solely in-frame clones and lacks some. The sample shows some 140,000 clones, roughly nine tenths of them seen only once. The clonotype originates from an adult in good health. This specimen consisted of peripheral blood, obtained on day 0 of AZD1222 vaccination.

For the CDR3, the DNA is TGTGCCAGCAGCCAACAGGGTTCCAACTCTGGAAACACCATATATTTT. This translates into CASSQQGSNSGNTIYF. The gene calls are TRBV3-1 (or the pseudogene TRBV3-2) and TRBJ1-3; a weak D match, TRBD1 (5 bases). The CDR3 has 16 residues. From germline, CDR1 is LGHDT and CDR2 YNNKEL (reference sequence). Trimming cost V 2 bases and J 0 bases, with 11 bases left between them.